This entry concerns a single T cell receptor beta chain. The data were obtained in a study of blood T cell repertoires in COVID-19. Germline loops: CDR1 MNHEY, CDR2 SMNVEV (reference sequence). This CDR3 has 16 amino acids. V lost 3 bases and J lost 8, with 17 bases in between. Sequenced by immunoSEQ multiplex PCR; TCRdb stores in-frame clones only, minus some. The table has 100,000 to 120,000 clones, about 85% seen once. Seattle cases were enrolled at active infection and followed longitudinally. The chain recombines TRBV27 with TRBJ1-6, with D tentatively TRBD1 (6 bases). Sequencing input: peripheral blood. The sequence was obtained from a woman aged 60-75 years with COVID-19, enrolled during active disease. CDR3 bases: TGTGCCAGCAGTTTGTCCTATCAGGGGATCTATTCACCCCTCCACTTT. It yields the protein CASSLSYQGIYSPLHF.